Listed below are T cell receptor beta chains from one sample, sequenced in a study of cytomegalovirus exposure and HLA in healthy donors. The method was immunoSEQ multiplex PCR; TCRdb's version includes in-frame clones alone and lacks a portion of them. The sample carries about 190,000 clones, around 81% recorded once. The sequenced sample was PBMCs. These receptors originate from a man younger than 35 in good health and CMV-seronegative. CDR3s include the opening cysteine and the closing phenylalanine or tryptophan. Fields, in order: V gene, D gene, clone size, CDR3 length, J gene, CDR3 DNA, CDR3 protein. The D gene is left open where the match is weak. Size tells how often a clone was seen (once, few, many) or the class of an expanded clone, and some rows leave it out.

TRBV10-1	NA	NA	15	TRBJ1-5	TGCGCCAGCAGTGAGAGTTACATCAGCAATCAGCCCCAGCATTTT	CASSESYISNQPQHF
TRBV5-4	NA	NA	13	TRBJ1-2	TGTGCCAGCAGCCAGGCGGGTAACTATGGCTACACCTTC	CASSQAGNYGYTF
TRBV4-3	NA	NA	20	TRBJ2-4	TGCGCCAGCAGCCAAGATTCACTCTCCCCCCTTCTAGCCTCCAAAAACATTCAGTACTTC	CASSQDSLSPLLASKNIQYF
TRBV7-6	NA	NA	16	TRBJ2-3	TGTGCCAGCAGCCAGACAGACCTTACTAGCACAGATACGCAGTATTTT	CASSQTDLTSTDTQYF
TRBV7-2	NA	once	13	TRBJ1-2	TGTGCCAGCAATCCGGCAGGCCCATATGGCTACACCTTC	CASNPAGPYGYTF
TRBV18	TRBD2	NA	17	TRBJ2-7	TGTGCCAGCTCACCACCGGTTACTAGCGGGAAACACTACGAGCAGTACTTC	CASSPPVTSGKHYEQYF
TRBV5-1	TRBD1	few	12	TRBJ2-7	TGCGCCAGCCGGGACAGGGATTACGAGCAGTACTTC	CASRDRDYEQYF
TRBV7-9	NA	NA	14	TRBJ1-3	TGTGCCAGCACCCTTGAGAGCTCTGGAAACACCATATATTTT	CASTLESSGNTIYF
TRBV9	NA	NA	11	TRBJ1-2	TGTGCCAGCAGTGACCTAGATGGCTACACCTTC	CASSDLDGYTF
TRBV2	TRBD2	few	14	TRBJ2-2	TGTGCCAGCAGTGAACGTCGGGGGGCCGGGGAGCTGTTTTTT	CASSERRGAGELFF
TRBV15	NA	NA	17	TRBJ1-5	TGTGCCACCAGCACGGGTCCTACAGGGCATGAATATCAGCCCCAGCATTTT	CATSTGPTGHEYQPQHF
TRBV5-6	TRBD1	NA	15	TRBJ1-5	TGTGCCAGCAGCGGCGGGACAGGGTTTAGTCAGCCCCAGCATTTT	CASSGGTGFSQPQHF
TRBV9	NA	NA	14	TRBJ1-6	TGTGCCAGCAGCGTAGGAGGCTCCGCGTCACCCCTCCACTTT	CASSVGGSASPLHF
TRBV7-7	NA	few	14	TRBJ2-5	TGTGCTAGCAGTCACAGGCGGCTAGGGGAGACCCAGTACTTC	CASSHRRLGETQYF
TRBV19	NA	few	12	TRBJ2-5	TGTGCCAGTAGTAAGGGAGAGGAGACCCAGTACTTC	CASSKGEETQYF
TRBV28	NA	NA	13	TRBJ2-1	TGTGCCAGCAGTTTGGGGGGATTTCGTGAGCAGTTCTTC	CASSLGGFREQFF
TRBV7-2	TRBD1	NA	15	TRBJ1-2	TGTGCCAGCAGCTTGGGGGGACAGGGCGGGTATGGCTACACCTTC	CASSLGGQGGYGYTF
TRBV5-1	TRBD1	NA	16	TRBJ1-6	TGCGCCAGCAGCTTGGAAGCGACAGGGAGCAATTCACCCCTCCACTTT	CASSLEATGSNSPLHF
TRBV9	NA	NA	15	TRBJ1-5	TGCGCCAGCAGCGCACTCCAGGGTTCCCATCAGCCCCAGCATTTT	CASSALQGSHQPQHF
TRBV9	TRBD1	NA	15	TRBJ2-1	TGTGCCAGCAGCCTAGTCCAGGGGGCCGGCGGTGAGCAGTTCTTC	CASSLVQGAGGEQFF
TRBV4-2	TRBD2	NA	20	TRBJ2-1	TGTGCCAGCAGCCAAGAGCTCATCCCTTTAAGACTAGCGGGCCGCGGTGAGCAGTTCTTC	CASSQELIPLRLAGRGEQFF
TRBV6-6	TRBD1	NA	15	TRBJ1-5	TGTGCCAGCAGTTGGGACAGGGGCTCCAATCAGCCCCAGCATTTT	CASSWDRGSNQPQHF
TRBV7-3	TRBD1	NA	16	TRBJ2-7	TGTGCCAGCAGCCTAGGGGGACAGGGGGCCGGCTACGAGCAGTACTTC	CASSLGGQGAGYEQYF
TRBV6-1	TRBD1	NA	14	TRBJ2-1	TGTGCCAGCAGTCAAATCGGGACAGGCCTTGAGCAGTTCTTC	CASSQIGTGLEQFF
TRBV7-6	NA	few	15	TRBJ2-5	TGTGCCAGCAGCTTAATCGGTTGGACAGAAGAGACCCAGTACTTC	CASSLIGWTEETQYF
TRBV4-1	NA	NA	18	TRBJ2-6	TGCGCCAGCAGCCAAGACAGACTCTTATTCTCTGGGGCCAACGTCCTGACTTTC	CASSQDRLLFSGANVLTF
TRBV2	NA	NA	16	TRBJ1-5	TGTGCCAGCAGTGCGATCCCCAGGGATAGCAATCAGCCCCAGCATTTT	CASSAIPRDSNQPQHF
TRBV5-1	NA	NA	14	TRBJ2-7	TGCGCCAGCAGCCCGATGGGAGTGGGATACGAGCAGTACTTC	CASSPMGVGYEQYF
TRBV4-3	NA	few	13	TRBJ1-1	TGCGCCAGCAGTGGGACTGCGGGAACTGAAGCTTTCTTT	CASSGTAGTEAFF
TRBV5-4	NA	NA	15	TRBJ1-3	TGTGCCAGCAGCTTGGGGACACCCTCTGGAAACACCATATATTTT	CASSLGTPSGNTIYF
TRBV18	NA	NA	15	TRBJ1-1	TGTGCCAGCTCGCAGCGGACAGTCTTACCCACTGAAGCTTTCTTT	CASSQRTVLPTEAFF
TRBV30	TRBD2	NA	14	TRBJ2-3	TGTGCCTGGAGTGTGGGGGGGTTCGCAGATACGCAGTATTTT	CAWSVGGFADTQYF
TRBV6-1	TRBD2	NA	15	TRBJ2-7	TGTGCCAGCACTCGGGGGAGGGTAGGATCCTACGAGCAGTACTTC	CASTRGRVGSYEQYF
TRBV5-6	NA	NA	15	TRBJ1-5	TGTGCCAGCAGCTTACTCAAAGATAGCAATCAGCCCCAGCATTTT	CASSLLKDSNQPQHF
TRBV7-9	TRBD2	NA	17	TRBJ2-3	TGTGCCAGCAGCTTAGGATTAGCGGGAGGTCGCACAGATACGCAGTATTTT	CASSLGLAGGRTDTQYF
TRBV5-1	TRBD2	NA	17	TRBJ2-7	TGCGCCAGCAGCTTGTACCCTAGCGGGAGCCCCTTCTACGAGCAGTACTTC	CASSLYPSGSPFYEQYF
TRBV9	NA	NA	14	TRBJ1-2	TGTGCCAGCAGCGTAGCGAAGCGGCCCTATGGCTACACCTTC	CASSVAKRPYGYTF
TRBV5-1	NA	once	14	TRBJ2-1	TGCGAATCGAACCAGGGGGGTTCCTACAATGAGCAGTTCTTC	CESNQGGSYNEQFF
TRBV4-1	TRBD2	NA	14	TRBJ2-1	TGCGCCAGCAGCCAAGCGGGGGGGGAGTTGTATCAGTTCTTC	CASSQAGGELYQFF